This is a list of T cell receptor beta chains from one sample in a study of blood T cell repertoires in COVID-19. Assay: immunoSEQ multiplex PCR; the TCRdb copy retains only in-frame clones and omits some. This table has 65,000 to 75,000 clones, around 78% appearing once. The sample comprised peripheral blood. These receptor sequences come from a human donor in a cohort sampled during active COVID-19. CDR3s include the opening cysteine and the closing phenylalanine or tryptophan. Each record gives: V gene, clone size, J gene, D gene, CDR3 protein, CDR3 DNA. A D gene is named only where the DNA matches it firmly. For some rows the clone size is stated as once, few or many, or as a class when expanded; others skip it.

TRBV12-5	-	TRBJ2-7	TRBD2	CASGTGTRGEQYF	TGTGCTAGTGGTACCGGGACTAGAGGCGAGCAGTACTTC
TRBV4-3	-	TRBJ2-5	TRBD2	CASSQDSSGSWETQYF	TGCGCCAGCAGCCAAGATTCGAGCGGGAGTTGGGAGACCCAGTACTTC
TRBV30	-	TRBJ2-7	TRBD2	CAWSGQTSGSYDF	TGTGCCTGGAGTGGCCAGACTAGCGGGAGTTATGACTTC
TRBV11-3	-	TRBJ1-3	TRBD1	CASSLGGTAGNTIYF	TGTGCCAGCAGCTTAGGAGGGACAGCTGGAAACACCATATATTTT
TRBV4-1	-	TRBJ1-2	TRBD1	CASSQRQGDVYGYTF	TGCGCCAGCAGCCAGAGGCAGGGGGATGTCTATGGCTACACCTTC
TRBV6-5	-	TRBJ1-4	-	CASSLSATNEKLFF	TGTGCCAGCAGTCTCTCGGCAACTAATGAAAAACTGTTTTTT
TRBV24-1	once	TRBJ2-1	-	CATRGGAGLKNEQFF	TGTGCCACCAGGGGGGGGGCAGGGTTAAAAAATGAGCAGTTCTTC
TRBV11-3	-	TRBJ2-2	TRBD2	CASSRFSGRGTGELFF	TGTGCCAGCAGCCGATTTAGCGGGAGGGGCACCGGGGAGCTGTTTTTT
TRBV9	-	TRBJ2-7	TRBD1	CASSVRDSMNEQYF	TGTGCCAGCAGCGTCCGGGACAGTATGAACGAGCAGTACTTC
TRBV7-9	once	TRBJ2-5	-	CASSLAGPPRETQYF	TGTGCCAGCAGCTTAGCGGGCCCCCCAAGGGAGACCCAGTACTTC
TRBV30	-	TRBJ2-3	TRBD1	CAGTGPITDTQYF	TGTGCCGGGACAGGTCCCATCACAGATACGCAGTATTTT
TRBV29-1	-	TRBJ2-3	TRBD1	CSGGDRGVTDTQYF	TGCAGCGGAGGGGACAGGGGTGTAACAGATACGCAGTATTTT
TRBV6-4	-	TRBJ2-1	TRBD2	CASSRASGTYNEQFF	TGTGCCAGCAGTCGGGCTAGCGGGACCTACAATGAGCAGTTCTTC
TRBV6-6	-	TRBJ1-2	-	CASSPGHVYGYTF	TGTGCCAGCAGCCCGGGACACGTCTATGGCTACACCTTC
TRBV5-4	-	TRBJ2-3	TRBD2	CASSASGRASSTDTQYF	TGTGCCAGCAGCGCTAGCGGGAGGGCCTCATCCACAGATACGCAGTATTTT
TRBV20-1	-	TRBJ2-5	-	CSALTQETQYF	TGCAGTGCTCTAACCCAAGAGACCCAGTACTTC
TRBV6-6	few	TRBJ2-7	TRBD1	CASTPSGQPYEQYF	TGTGCCAGTACTCCCTCGGGACAGCCCTACGAGCAGTACTTC
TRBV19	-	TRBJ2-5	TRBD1	CASSPDRGRVKTQYF	TGTGCCAGTAGTCCGGACAGGGGGCGCGTAAAGACCCAGTACTTC
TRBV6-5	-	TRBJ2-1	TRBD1	CASTLDRANEQFF	TGTGCCAGCACCCTGGACAGGGCTAATGAGCAGTTCTTC
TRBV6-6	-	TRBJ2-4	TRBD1	CASSYPGDREGDIQYF	TGTGCCAGCAGTTACCCGGGGGACAGGGAGGGAGACATTCAGTACTTC
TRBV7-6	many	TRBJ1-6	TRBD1	CASSLTPDRDSPLHF	TGTGCCAGCAGCTTAACCCCCGACAGGGACTCACCCCTCCACTTT
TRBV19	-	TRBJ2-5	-	CASSTGGGGETQYF	TGTGCCAGTAGCACAGGGGGGGGTGGAGAGACCCAGTACTTC
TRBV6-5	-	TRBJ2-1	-	CASSYEGTNEQFF	TGTGCCAGCAGTTATGAGGGAACGAATGAGCAGTTCTTC
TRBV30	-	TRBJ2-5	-	CAWSLLGESETQYF	TGTGCCTGGAGTCTACTTGGGGAGTCAGAGACCCAGTACTTC
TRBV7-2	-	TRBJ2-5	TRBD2	CASSQQAGAWETQYF	TGTGCCAGCAGCCAACAAGCGGGAGCATGGGAGACCCAGTACTTC
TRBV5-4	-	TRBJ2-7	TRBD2	CASSPGGLAVYEQYF	TGTGCCAGCAGCCCGGGGGGACTAGCGGTTTACGAGCAGTACTTC
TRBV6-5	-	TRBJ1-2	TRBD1	CASSYIRTGGHYGYTF	TGTGCCAGCAGTTACATTAGGACAGGGGGCCACTATGGCTACACCTTC
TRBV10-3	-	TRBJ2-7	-	CAISEPRRGQYF	TGTGCCATCAGTGAGCCCCGGAGGGGCCAGTACTTC
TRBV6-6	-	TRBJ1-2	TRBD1	CASSKDRDGGYTF	TGTGCCAGCAGTAAGGACAGGGATGGGGGCTACACCTTC
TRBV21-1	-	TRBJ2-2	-	CASTHWGTGLNGELFF	TGTGCCAGCACCCACTGGGGGACAGGGTTGAACGGGGAGCTGTTTTTT
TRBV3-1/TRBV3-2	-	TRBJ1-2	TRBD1	CASSPRTGGGYGYTF	TGTGCCAGCAGCCCCCGCACAGGGGGTGGGTATGGCTACACCTTC
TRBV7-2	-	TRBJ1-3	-	CASSHGSGNTIYF	TGTGCCAGCAGCCACGGCTCTGGAAACACCATATATTTT
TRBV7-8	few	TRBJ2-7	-	CASSLTDTGQQYF	TGTGCCAGCAGCTTAACGGACACCGGGCAGCAGTACTTC
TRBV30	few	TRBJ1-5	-	CAWGSGEGGNQPQHF	TGTGCCTGGGGCTCAGGGGAAGGGGGCAATCAGCCCCAGCATTTT
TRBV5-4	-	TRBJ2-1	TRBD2	CASSSNGRVNEQFF	TGTGCCAGCAGCTCGAACGGGAGGGTGAATGAGCAGTTCTTC
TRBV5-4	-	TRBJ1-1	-	CASSSGIGTGNTEAFF	TGTGCCAGCAGCTCAGGGATCGGTACAGGGAACACTGAAGCTTTCTTT
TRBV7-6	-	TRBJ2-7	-	CASSLAAKNLPYEQYF	TGTGCCAGCAGCTTAGCTGCTAAGAACCTCCCCTACGAGCAGTACTTC
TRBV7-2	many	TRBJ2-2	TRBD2	CASSSRQGALLAGGGELFF	TGTGCCAGCAGCTCAAGACAGGGGGCTCTACTAGCGGGAGGTGGGGAGCTGTTTTTT
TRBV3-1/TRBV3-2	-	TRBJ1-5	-	CASSQGTGRTFNQPQHF	TGTGCCAGCAGCCAAGGAACAGGGAGAACCTTCAATCAGCCCCAGCATTTT
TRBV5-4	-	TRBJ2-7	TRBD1	CASSAWDSPTYEQYF	TGTGCCAGCAGCGCCTGGGACAGCCCGACCTACGAGCAGTACTTC
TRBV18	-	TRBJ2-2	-	CASSPFPSANTGELFF	TGTGCCAGCTCACCCTTCCCTAGCGCGAACACCGGGGAGCTGTTTTTT
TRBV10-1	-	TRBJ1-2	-	CASSSGTAYGYTF	TGCGCCAGCAGTTCCGGGACTGCCTATGGCTACACCTTC
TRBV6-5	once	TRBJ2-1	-	CASSPVQAGNNEQFF	TGTGCCAGCAGTCCCGTCCAAGCGGGTAACAATGAGCAGTTCTTC
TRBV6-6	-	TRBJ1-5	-	CASSYRTTNRDQPQHF	TGTGCCAGCAGTTACCGGACAACGAATCGGGATCAGCCCCAGCATTTT
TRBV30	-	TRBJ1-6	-	CAWEVSSPLHF	TGTGCCTGGGAAGTCAGTTCACCCCTCCACTTT
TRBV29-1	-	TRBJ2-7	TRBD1	CSVRTGVGEQYF	TGCAGCGTCAGGACAGGGGTGGGTGAGCAGTACTTC
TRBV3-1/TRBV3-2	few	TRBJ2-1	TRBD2	CASSQVSGSTNEQFF	TGTGCCAGCAGCCAAGTAAGCGGGAGTACAAATGAGCAGTTCTTC
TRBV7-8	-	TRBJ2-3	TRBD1	CASSLNRGGTDTQYF	TGTGCCAGCAGCCTAAACAGGGGCGGGACAGATACGCAGTATTTT
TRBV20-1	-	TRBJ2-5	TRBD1	CSGTGGRSQYF	TGCAGTGGGACAGGGGGAAGGTCCCAGTACTTC
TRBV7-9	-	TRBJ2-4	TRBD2	CASSLERGWGIEAKNIQYF	TGTGCCAGCAGCTTAGAGCGGGGCTGGGGGATCGAGGCCAAAAACATTCAGTACTTC
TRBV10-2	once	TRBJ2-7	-	CASSVAAYEQYF	TGCGCCAGCTCGGTAGCAGCCTACGAGCAGTACTTC
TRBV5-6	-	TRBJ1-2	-	CASSLLSGSGYTF	TGTGCCAGCAGCTTGCTGTCAGGGTCTGGCTACACCTTC
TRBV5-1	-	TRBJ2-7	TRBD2	CASSGAGPTSVGAYEQYF	TGCGCCAGCAGCGGTGCAGGGCCAACTAGCGTTGGGGCCTACGAGCAGTACTTC
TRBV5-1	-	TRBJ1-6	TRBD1	CASSLGDREHSPLHF	TGCGCCAGCAGCTTGGGGGACAGGGAGCATTCACCCCTCCACTTT
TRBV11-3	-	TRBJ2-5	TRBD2	CASSLGRESQETQYF	TGTGCCAGCAGCTTAGGGCGGGAGAGTCAAGAGACCCAGTACTTC
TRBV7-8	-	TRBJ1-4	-	CASRHKRGGEKLFF	TGTGCCAGCAGGCATAAAAGGGGCGGAGAAAAACTGTTTTTT
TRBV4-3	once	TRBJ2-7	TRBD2	CASSQELDGGRAYEQYF	TGCGCCAGCAGCCAAGAGCTTGACGGCGGGAGGGCCTACGAGCAGTACTTC
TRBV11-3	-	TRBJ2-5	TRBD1	CASSNTGQGLETQYF	TGTGCCAGCAGCAACACCGGACAGGGGCTAGAGACCCAGTACTTC
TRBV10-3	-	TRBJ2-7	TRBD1	CAISGGQGVYEQYF	TGTGCCATCAGTGGGGGACAGGGGGTCTACGAGCAGTACTTC
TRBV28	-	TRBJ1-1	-	CASSLRSGTEAFF	TGTGCCAGCAGTTTAAGGAGTGGGACTGAAGCTTTCTTT